Listed below are T cell receptor beta chains from one sample, sequenced in a study of CXCR3-negative and CXCR3-positive naive CD8 T cells. TCRdb re-called the 5' RACE reads and gives one entry per CDR3 protein, without DNA. The sample table sets out about 98,000 distinct CDR3 sequences. The sample taken for sequencing was naive CXCR3+ CD8+ T cells from blood. The origin of the receptors is a human donor in good health. Some clones in this sample may be carry-over from other donors' samples. Both conserved end residues are part of each CDR3.

TRBV28,TRBJ2-7,CASSLRTSGYEQYF
TRBV5-6,TRBJ2-2,CASRPGTPTGELFF
TRBV4-3,TRBJ2-2,CASSQETGGPNTGELFF
TRBV20-1,TRBJ2-1,CSARIWAGGVVDEQFF
TRBV27,TRBJ2-7,CASSPLGGYEQYF
TRBV29-1,TRBJ2-7,CSVERTADSYEQYF
TRBV5-1,TRBJ2-2,CASSPSDLNTGELFF
TRBV13,TRBJ2-7,CASSSRGNFYEQYF
TRBV20-1,TRBJ2-2,CSARDRGQGSGELFF
TRBV7-9,TRBJ2-5,CASRLGQQETQYF
TRBV28,TRBJ2-5,CASSLSLGLGETQYF
TRBV7-6,TRBJ1-2,CASSPDGTSNYGYTF
TRBV3-1,TRBJ2-2,CASSPKGLAYGELFF
TRBV28,TRBJ2-7,CASSLQGTLEQYF
TRBV6-4,TRBJ2-1,CASSASLGDEQFF
TRBV6-2/TRBV6-3,TRBJ1-2,CACLRADYGYTF
TRBV5-1,TRBJ2-5,CASSLNRPNNETQYF
TRBV20-1,TRBJ2-7,CSASPLSYEQYF
TRBV7-9,TRBJ2-2,CASSHSTGELFF
TRBV29-1,TRBJ2-2,CSVVREGGELFF
TRBV7-2,TRBJ1-1,CASSPSLNTEAFF
TRBV21-1,TRBJ2-6,CASSEIGAGANVLTF
TRBV4-3,TRBJ2-2,CASSQGGGNTGELFF
TRBV9,TRBJ2-2,CASSVGTTNTGELFF
TRBV7-6,TRBJ2-2,CASSLALLVQAGELFF
TRBV28,TRBJ2-5,CASHTSGGASETQYF
TRBV14,TRBJ2-2,CASSQVMGDTGELFF
TRBV7-9,TRBJ2-5,CASSSTTRQETQYF
TRBV25-1,TRBJ1-2,CASTREYGQDGYTF
TRBV4-2,TRBJ2-4,CASSQESGAENIQYF
TRBV6-2/TRBV6-3,TRBJ2-1,CASSYSSSLYNEQFF
TRBV12-3/TRBV12-4,TRBJ2-5,CASSAGLAGGRETQYF
TRBV29-1,TRBJ1-1,CSVEDLGERGPPMNTEAFF
TRBV19,TRBJ2-7,CASSPGTGSYEQYF
TRBV9,TRBJ1-2,CASSVGLRYTF
TRBV9,TRBJ1-1,CASSAGQRNTEAFF
TRBV2,TRBJ2-2,CASPAVNGAGELFF
TRBV7-3,TRBJ2-1,CASSLDSNYNEQFF
TRBV11-2,TRBJ2-7,CASSLEFGLAGEYEQYF
TRBV4-3,TRBJ2-7,CASSHHPAGGIYEQYF
TRBV6-2/TRBV6-3,TRBJ2-7,CASSYVPYEQYF
TRBV7-9,TRBJ2-3,CASSSPGERLAADTQYF
TRBV7-9,TRBJ2-1,CASSSRSGRTYNEQFF
TRBV9,TRBJ2-3,CASSVAGTDTQYF
TRBV27,TRBJ2-1,CASSLWTGYNEQFF
TRBV20-1,TRBJ2-1,CSARDIKGAGGEDEQFF
TRBV12-5,TRBJ2-1,CASSWGYNEQFF
TRBV5-1,TRBJ2-5,CASSLGPGAEETQYF
TRBV6-2/TRBV6-3,TRBJ2-7,CASTFTQGTAYEQYF
TRBV7-3,TRBJ2-3,CASSREGTDTQYF
TRBV7-2,TRBJ2-7,CASSLTGTGQYEQYF